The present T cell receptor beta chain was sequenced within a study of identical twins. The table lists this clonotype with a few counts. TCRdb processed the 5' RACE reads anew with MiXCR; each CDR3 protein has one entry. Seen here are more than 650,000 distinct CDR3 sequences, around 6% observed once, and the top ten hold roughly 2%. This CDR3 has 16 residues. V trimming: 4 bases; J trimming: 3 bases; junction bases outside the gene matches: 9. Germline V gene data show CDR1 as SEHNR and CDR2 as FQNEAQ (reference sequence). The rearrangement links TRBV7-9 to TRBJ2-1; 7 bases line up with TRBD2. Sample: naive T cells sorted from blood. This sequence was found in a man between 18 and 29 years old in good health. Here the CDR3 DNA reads TGTGCCAGCAGCTCCGTCTCTAGCGGCGACTACAATGAGCAGTTCTTC. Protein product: CASSSVSSGDYNEQFF.